Listed below are T cell receptor beta chains from one sample, sequenced in a study of blood T cell repertoires in COVID-19. Measured with immunoSEQ multiplex PCR; TCRdb has only the in-frame clones, and not every one. The data hold roughly 290,000 clones, with 85% to 90% observed a single time. What was sequenced was PBMCs or T cells enriched from blood (not recorded which). The receptors were gathered from a young woman with acute COVID-19. Each CDR3 is given with its conserved first and last residue. The order of the fields is V gene, D gene, CDR3 length, clone size, J gene, CDR3 protein, CDR3 DNA. D genes are given only for firm matches. The size field is filled for only some rows; it gives once, few, many or a size class.

TRBV21-1,.,15,few,TRBJ1-5,CASSKPQTGCQPQHF,TGTGCCAGCAGCAAACCCCAGACAGGGTGTCAGCCCCAGCATTTT
TRBV9,.,17,.,TRBJ2-1,CASSVAVSASSYNEQFF,TGTGCCAGCAGCGTAGCTGTCAGCGCGAGCTCCTACAATGAGCAGTTCTTC
TRBV4-3,.,13,.,TRBJ1-3,CASSQGVGNTIYF,TGCGCCAGCAGCCAAGGAGTCGGGAACACCATATATTTT
TRBV27,.,16,few,TRBJ2-3,CASSLSNRAVGDTQYF,TGTGCCAGCAGTTTATCAAACAGGGCCGTGGGAGATACGCAGTATTTT
TRBV5-6,.,14,.,TRBJ2-7,CASSLETISYEQYF,TGTGCCAGCAGCTTGGAAACAATTTCCTACGAGCAGTACTTC
TRBV7-8,.,16,.,TRBJ1-1,CASSLEGLVGSTEAFF,TGTGCCAGCAGCTTAGAGGGGCTCGTAGGGTCCACTGAAGCTTTCTTT
TRBV28,TRBD1,15,.,TRBJ1-5,CASSEQGRSNQPQHF,TGTGCCAGCAGCGAACAGGGGCGGAGCAATCAGCCCCAGCATTTT
TRBV3-1/TRBV3-2,TRBD1,16,.,TRBJ1-4,CASSQGRDRGGEKLFF,TGTGCCAGCAGCCAAGGTCGGGACAGGGGCGGGGAAAAACTGTTTTTT
TRBV18,TRBD2,18,.,TRBJ2-1,CASSPESGGDYSYNEQFF,TGTGCCAGCTCACCCGAGAGCGGGGGGGACTACTCCTACAATGAGCAGTTCTTC
TRBV6-4,TRBD1,16,few,TRBJ2-1,CASSDEGAVEVNEQFF,TGTGCCAGCAGTGACGAGGGGGCGGTGGAAGTCAATGAGCAGTTCTTC
TRBV3-1/TRBV3-2,.,17,.,TRBJ2-7,CASSQDWTRDNSYEQYF,TGTGCCAGCAGCCAAGATTGGACCCGGGACAACTCCTACGAGCAGTACTTC
TRBV18,.,13,.,TRBJ1-1,CASSKDKNTEAFF,TGTGCCAGCTCTAAGGACAAGAACACTGAAGCTTTCTTT
TRBV18,TRBD1,15,.,TRBJ2-1,CASGKQGAAYNEQFF,TGTGCCAGCGGAAAACAGGGGGCCGCCTACAATGAGCAGTTCTTC
TRBV28,TRBD2,14,.,TRBJ2-7,CASTPSGSGYEQYF,TGTGCCAGCACCCCTAGCGGGAGCGGCTACGAGCAGTACTTC
TRBV5-1,.,13,.,TRBJ2-5,CASSLEGRETQYF,TGCGCCAGCAGTCTCGAGGGTAGGGAGACCCAGTACTTC
TRBV20-1,.,13,.,TRBJ2-3,CSASARGIDTQYF,TGCAGTGCTAGTGCCCGAGGGATAGATACGCAGTATTTT
TRBV5-1,.,14,.,TRBJ2-3,CASSLGGKTDTQYF,TGCGCCAGCAGCTTGGGAGGGAAAACAGATACGCAGTATTTT
TRBV19,.,13,.,TRBJ1-2,CASSMLQNYGYTF,TGTGCCAGTAGTATGTTACAGAACTATGGCTACACCTTC
TRBV11-2,TRBD2,16,.,TRBJ2-2,CASSFIAGGFTGELFF,TGTGCCAGCAGCTTCATAGCGGGAGGATTCACCGGGGAGCTGTTTTTT
TRBV4-3,.,16,.,TRBJ1-4,CASSQDPGGVNEKLFF,TGCGCCAGCAGCCAAGATCCTGGCGGGGTTAATGAAAAACTGTTTTTT
TRBV18,TRBD2,16,.,TRBJ2-7,CASSSKGLAGGSEQYF,TGTGCCAGCTCCTCCAAGGGCCTAGCGGGAGGAAGCGAGCAGTACTTC
TRBV7-3,TRBD1,15,.,TRBJ2-5,CASSLTRDRRETQYF,TGTGCCAGCAGCTTGACCCGGGACAGGAGAGAGACCCAGTACTTC
TRBV7-9,TRBD1,17,.,TRBJ1-6,CASSYGTGVGGFSPLHF,TGTGCCAGCAGCTACGGGACAGGGGTCGGGGGATTTTCACCCCTCCACTTT
TRBV6-5,.,14,once,TRBJ1-1,CASSPQGRVTEAFF,TGTGCCAGCAGTCCCCAGGGGAGGGTAACTGAAGCTTTCTTT
TRBV6-6,.,15,.,TRBJ2-7,CASSTPGLHSYEQYF,TGTGCCAGCAGTACCCCGGGACTCCACTCCTACGAGCAGTACTTC
TRBV18,TRBD1,18,.,TRBJ1-4,CASSPLRDRGRRGEKLFF,TGTGCCAGCTCACCACTCCGGGACAGGGGGCGTCGAGGTGAAAAACTGTTTTTT
TRBV28,.,12,.,TRBJ2-3,CASSQGLDTQYF,TGTGCCAGCAGCCAGGGGTTGGATACGCAGTATTTT
TRBV14,TRBD2,20,.,TRBJ2-7,CAGSQGLAGGRGKSSYEQYF,TGTGCCGGCAGCCAAGGACTAGCGGGAGGCCGCGGGAAGAGCTCCTACGAGCAGTACTTC
TRBV7-6,TRBD1,19,.,TRBJ2-2,CASSLVRLRGRLNTGELFF,TGTGCCAGCAGCTTAGTACGTTTAAGGGGGCGATTGAACACCGGGGAGCTGTTTTTT
TRBV19,.,13,.,TRBJ2-3,CASSTYTTDTQYF,TGTGCCAGTAGTACGTACACCACAGATACGCAGTATTTT
TRBV2,TRBD1,15,few,TRBJ1-1,CASRDRGFLNTEAFF,TGTGCCAGCAGGGACAGGGGGTTTTTGAACACTGAAGCTTTCTTT
TRBV6-1,.,13,few,TRBJ1-1,CASSEYGGRQAFF,TGTGCCAGCAGTGAATACGGGGGGAGGCAAGCTTTCTTT
TRBV11-2,.,14,.,TRBJ1-2,CASSDGRGGYGYTF,TGTGCCAGCAGCGACGGCAGGGGCGGCTATGGCTACACCTTC
TRBV28,TRBD1,17,.,TRBJ2-1,CASSAVPGTGNYNEQFF,TGTGCCAGCAGTGCCGTTCCCGGGACAGGGAACTACAATGAGCAGTTCTTC
TRBV2,TRBD2,15,.,TRBJ2-7,CASSPTSGRSYEQYF,TGTGCCAGCAGCCCGACTAGCGGGAGGTCCTACGAGCAGTACTTC
TRBV24-1,TRBD1,15,.,TRBJ2-1,CANPSDRGLRNEQFF,TGTGCCAACCCCTCTGACAGGGGGCTAAGGAATGAGCAGTTCTTC
TRBV24-1,TRBD2,13,.,TRBJ2-7,CATSTSGSYEQYF,TGTGCCACTAGTACTAGCGGGAGTTACGAGCAGTACTTC
TRBV28,.,11,.,TRBJ2-3,CASPRGDTQYF,TGTGCCAGCCCAAGAGGAGATACGCAGTATTTT
TRBV3-1/TRBV3-2,TRBD1,14,.,TRBJ1-2,CASSQEDRGPGYTF,TGTGCCAGCAGCCAAGAGGACAGGGGGCCGGGCTACACCTTC
TRBV15,TRBD1,16,.,TRBJ2-3,CATSKGTGEPTDTQYF,TGTGCCACCAGCAAAGGGACAGGCGAACCCACAGATACGCAGTATTTT
TRBV7-2,TRBD2,16,.,TRBJ2-7,CASSLGLAGGPYEQYF,TGTGCCAGCAGCTTAGGTCTAGCGGGAGGGCCCTACGAGCAGTACTTC
TRBV7-9,.,11,.,TRBJ2-1,CASSSRGEQFF,TGTGCCAGCAGTTCCCGGGGGGAGCAGTTCTTC
TRBV24-1,TRBD2,13,.,TRBJ2-5,CATSGTAGETQYF,TGTGCCACCAGTGGAACAGCGGGGGAGACCCAGTACTTC
TRBV25-1,TRBD2,14,.,TRBJ2-7,CASRGSGSTGEQYF,TGTGCCAGCAGAGGCAGCGGGAGTACGGGCGAGCAGTACTTC
TRBV30,TRBD2,16,.,TRBJ2-1,CASGLAGGTFYNEQFF,TGTGCCTCCGGACTAGCGGGGGGAACATTCTACAATGAGCAGTTCTTC
TRBV27,TRBD1,14,once,TRBJ2-3,CASRPDRGGHTQYF,TGTGCCAGCAGGCCAGACAGGGGTGGTCATACGCAGTATTTT
TRBV5-1,TRBD1,15,few,TRBJ2-5,CASSLAGTGAETQYF,TGCGCCAGCAGCTTGGCTGGGACAGGGGCAGAGACCCAGTACTTC
TRBV27,TRBD2,18,.,TRBJ2-7,CASRPKLRPGLAGREQYF,TGTGCCAGCAGACCTAAGCTCCGACCGGGACTAGCGGGTCGCGAGCAGTACTTC
TRBV6-1,TRBD2,18,.,TRBJ2-5,CASSERGTSGILVETQYF,TGTGCCAGCAGTGAACGTGGGACTAGCGGGATCCTGGTTGAGACCCAGTACTTC
TRBV6-6,TRBD2,15,once,TRBJ2-2,CASSYGTSVAGELFF,TGTGCCAGCAGTTATGGTACTAGCGTCGCCGGGGAGCTGTTTTTT
TRBV18,.,15,.,TRBJ2-2,CASSPRTVNTGELFF,TGTGCCAGCTCACCGCGGACAGTGAACACCGGGGAGCTGTTTTTT
TRBV7-2,TRBD2,13,.,TRBJ2-1,CASRLAGGGEQFF,TGTGCCAGTAGACTAGCGGGAGGCGGTGAGCAGTTCTTC
TRBV4-2,TRBD1,20,.,TRBJ1-1,CASSQVGYTYGTGVNTEAFF,TGTGCCAGCAGCCAAGTTGGGTATACTTATGGGACAGGGGTAAACACTGAAGCTTTCTTT
TRBV3-1/TRBV3-2,TRBD2,16,.,TRBJ2-5,CASSQGAGGRGETQYF,TGTGCCAGCAGCCAAGGAGCGGGAGGTAGAGGAGAGACCCAGTACTTC
TRBV18,TRBD2,15,.,TRBJ2-7,CASSPEAGGPYEQYF,TGTGCCAGCTCACCGGAGGCGGGAGGGCCCTACGAGCAGTACTTC
TRBV25-1,.,16,.,TRBJ2-5,CASSDGAWGVGETQYF,TGTGCCAGCAGTGATGGGGCGTGGGGGGTAGGGGAGACCCAGTACTTC
TRBV28,.,15,.,TRBJ2-7,CASSLYGGWGYEQYF,TGTGCCAGCAGTTTATACGGGGGATGGGGCTACGAGCAGTACTTC
TRBV19,.,14,.,TRBJ2-7,CASSMVAGTYEQYF,TGTGCCAGTAGTATGGTTGCGGGGACCTACGAGCAGTACTTC
TRBV7-3,TRBD1,14,.,TRBJ2-3,CASSPGQRTDTQYF,TGTGCCAGCAGCCCGGGACAGCGCACAGATACGCAGTATTTT
TRBV9,TRBD1,16,.,TRBJ2-1,CASSLGTVTSYNEQFF,TGTGCCAGCAGCCTCGGGACAGTGACTTCCTACAATGAGCAGTTCTTC